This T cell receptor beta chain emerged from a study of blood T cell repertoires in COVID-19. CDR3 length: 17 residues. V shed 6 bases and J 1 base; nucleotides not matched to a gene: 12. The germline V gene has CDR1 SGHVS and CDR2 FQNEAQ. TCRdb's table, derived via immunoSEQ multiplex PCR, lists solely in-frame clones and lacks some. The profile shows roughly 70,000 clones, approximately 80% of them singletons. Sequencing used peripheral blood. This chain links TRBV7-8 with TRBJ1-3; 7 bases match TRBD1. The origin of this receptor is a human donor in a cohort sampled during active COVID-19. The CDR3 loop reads CASSGNRGAASGNTIYF. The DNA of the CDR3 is TGTGCCAGCAGTGGCAACAGGGGCGCAGCGTCTGGAAACACCATATATTTT.